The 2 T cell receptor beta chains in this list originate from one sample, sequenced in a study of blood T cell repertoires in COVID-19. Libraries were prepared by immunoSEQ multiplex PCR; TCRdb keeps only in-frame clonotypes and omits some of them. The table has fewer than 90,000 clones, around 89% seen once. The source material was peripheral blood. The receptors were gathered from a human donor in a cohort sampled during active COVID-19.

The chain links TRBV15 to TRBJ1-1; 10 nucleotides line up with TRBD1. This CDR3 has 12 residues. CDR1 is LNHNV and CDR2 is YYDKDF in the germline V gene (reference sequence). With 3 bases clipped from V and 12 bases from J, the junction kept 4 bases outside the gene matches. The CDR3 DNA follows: TGTGCCACCAGCAGGGGACAGGGGTCAACTTTCTTT. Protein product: CATSRGQGSTFF. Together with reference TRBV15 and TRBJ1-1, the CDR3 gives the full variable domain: DAMVIQNPRYQVTQFGKPVTLSCSQTLNHNVMYWYQQKSSQAPKLLFHYYDKDFNNEADTPDNFQSRRPNTSFCFLDIRSPGLGDTAMYLCATSRGQGSTFFGQGTRLTVV.

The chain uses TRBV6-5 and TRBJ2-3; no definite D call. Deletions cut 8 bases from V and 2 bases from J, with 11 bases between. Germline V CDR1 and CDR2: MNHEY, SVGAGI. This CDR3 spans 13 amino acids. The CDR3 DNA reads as TGTGCCAGCTTGAACAGATACACAGATACGCAGTATTTT. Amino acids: CASLNRYTDTQYF.